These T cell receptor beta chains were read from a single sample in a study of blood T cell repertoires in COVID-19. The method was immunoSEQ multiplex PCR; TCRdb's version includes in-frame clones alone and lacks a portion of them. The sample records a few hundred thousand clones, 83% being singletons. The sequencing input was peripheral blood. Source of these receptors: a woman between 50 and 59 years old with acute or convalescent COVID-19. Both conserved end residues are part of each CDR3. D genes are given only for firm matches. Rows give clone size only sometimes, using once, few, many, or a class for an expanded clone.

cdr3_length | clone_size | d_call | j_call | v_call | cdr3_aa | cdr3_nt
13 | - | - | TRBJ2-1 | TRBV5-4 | CASRLWGGAHPFF | TGTGCCAGCAGGCTTTGGGGCGGGGCCCACCCGTTCTTC
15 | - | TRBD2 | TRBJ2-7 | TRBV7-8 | CASSPGTSGSYEQYF | TGTGCCAGCAGCCCCGGGACTAGCGGCTCCTACGAGCAGTACTTC
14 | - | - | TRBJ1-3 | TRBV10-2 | CASSESGRGNTIYF | TGCGCCAGCAGTGAGTCGGGCAGAGGAAACACCATATATTTT
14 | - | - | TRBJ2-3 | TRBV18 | CASSPSGDTDTQYF | TGTGCCAGCTCACCATCAGGGGACACAGATACGCAGTATTTT
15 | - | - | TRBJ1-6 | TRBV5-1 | CATGPGTLPNSPLHF | TGCGCCACCGGACCCGGGACACTGCCGAATTCACCCCTCCACTTT
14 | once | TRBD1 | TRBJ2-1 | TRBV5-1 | CASSLGGQHNEQFF | TGCGCCAGCAGCTTGGGGGGACAGCACAATGAGCAGTTCTTC
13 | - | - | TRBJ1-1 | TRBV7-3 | CASSFKPGTEAFF | TGTGCCAGCAGCTTTAAACCGGGCACTGAAGCTTTCTTT
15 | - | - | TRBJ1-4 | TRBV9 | CASSPLGQVGEKLFF | TGTGCCAGCAGCCCATTGGGGCAGGTGGGGGAAAAACTGTTTTTT
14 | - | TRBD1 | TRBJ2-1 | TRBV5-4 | CASSNQGADNEQFF | TGTGCCAGCAGCAATCAGGGGGCCGATAATGAGCAGTTCTTC
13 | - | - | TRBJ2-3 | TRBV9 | CASSGGGTDTQYF | TGTGCCAGCAGCGGGGGAGGTACAGATACGCAGTATTTT
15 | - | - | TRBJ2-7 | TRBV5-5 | CASSPEQASRYEQYF | TGTGCCAGCAGCCCGGAACAGGCGTCTCGCTACGAGCAGTACTTC
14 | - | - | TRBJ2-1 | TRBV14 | CASSLTGPYNEQFF | TGTGCCAGCAGCCTTACAGGGCCCTACAATGAGCAGTTCTTC
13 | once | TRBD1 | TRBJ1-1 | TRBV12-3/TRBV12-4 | CASTRGDSTEAFF | TGTGCCAGCACCCGTGGGGACAGCACTGAAGCTTTCTTT
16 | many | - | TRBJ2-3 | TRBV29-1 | CSVEGVAGASTDTQYF | TGCAGCGTTGAAGGCGTGGCGGGGGCCAGCACAGATACGCAGTATTTT